This T cell receptor (beta chain) was profiled in a study of cytomegalovirus exposure and HLA in healthy donors. In this sample, this clone turned up once. Its antigen remains unknown. Healthy bone marrow donors supplied every sample. Study-level results: Sequencing likely caused a cluster of highly shared sequence variants. In a later analysis, parvovirus B19, influenza, CMV and Epstein-Barr virus appeared linked to several top co-occurrence clusters. A missense variant in DCLRE1C was later tied to TCR beta V- and J-gene trimming.

The PCR employed 60 Vbeta primers together with 13 Jbeta primers. Measured with immunoSEQ multiplex PCR; TCRdb has only the in-frame clones, and not every one. This table holds more than 70,000 clones, about 70% found once. Sequencing used PBMCs. The clonotype originates from a man aged 40-49 years in good health and CMV-seronegative.

The CDR3 loop is CASSPPRQGLYNEQFF. In nucleotides, the CDR3 is TGTGCCAGTAGCCCCCCCCGACAGGGCCTCTACAATGAGCAGTTCTTC. The chain has TRBV19 and TRBJ2-1; TRBD1 matches 7 bases. CDR3 length: 16 amino acids. V lost 6 bases to trimming and J lost 3 bases; unmatched junction nucleotides: 11. The germline CDR1 and CDR2 sequences are LNHDA and SQIVND (reference sequence).